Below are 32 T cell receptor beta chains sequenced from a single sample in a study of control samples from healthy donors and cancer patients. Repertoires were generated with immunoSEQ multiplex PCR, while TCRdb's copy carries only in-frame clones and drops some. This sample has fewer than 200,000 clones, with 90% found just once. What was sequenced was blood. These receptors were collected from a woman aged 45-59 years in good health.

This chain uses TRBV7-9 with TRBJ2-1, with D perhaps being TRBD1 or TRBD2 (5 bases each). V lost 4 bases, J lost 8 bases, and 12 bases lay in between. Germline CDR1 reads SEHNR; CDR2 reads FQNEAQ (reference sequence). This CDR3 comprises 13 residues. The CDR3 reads CASSYNMGDEQFF. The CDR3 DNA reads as TGTGCCAGCAGCTACAACATGGGGGATGAGCAGTTCTTC.

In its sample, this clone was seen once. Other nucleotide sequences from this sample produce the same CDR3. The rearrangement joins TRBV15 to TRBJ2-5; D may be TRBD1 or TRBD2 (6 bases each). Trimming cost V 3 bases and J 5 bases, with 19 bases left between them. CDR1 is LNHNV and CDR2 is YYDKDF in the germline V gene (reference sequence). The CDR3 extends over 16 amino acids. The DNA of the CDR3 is TGTGCCACCAGCAGTTCTTACCGGGGGCGCCAGGAGACCCAGTACTTC. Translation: CATSSSYRGRQETQYF.

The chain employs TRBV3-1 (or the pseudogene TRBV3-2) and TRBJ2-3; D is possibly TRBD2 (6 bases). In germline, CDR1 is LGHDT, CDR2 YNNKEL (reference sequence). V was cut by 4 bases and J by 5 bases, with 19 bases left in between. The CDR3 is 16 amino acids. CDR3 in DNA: TGTGCCAGCAGCCCGTCCGGGGCCCCGCGGGAAGATACGCAGTATTTT. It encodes CASSPSGAPREDTQYF.

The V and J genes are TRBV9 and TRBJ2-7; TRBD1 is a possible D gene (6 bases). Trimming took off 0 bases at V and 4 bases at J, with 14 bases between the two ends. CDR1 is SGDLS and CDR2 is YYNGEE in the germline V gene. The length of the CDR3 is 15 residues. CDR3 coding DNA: TGTGCCAGCAGCGTAGAAACAGGGAATCCTTACGAGCAGTACTTC. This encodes CASSVETGNPYEQYF.

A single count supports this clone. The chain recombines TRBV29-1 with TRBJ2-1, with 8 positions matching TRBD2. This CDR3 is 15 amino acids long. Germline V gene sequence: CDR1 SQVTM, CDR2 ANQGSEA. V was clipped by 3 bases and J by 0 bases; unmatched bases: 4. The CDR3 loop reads CSVDRSGSSYNEQFF. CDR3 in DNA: TGCAGCGTTGATCGAAGCGGGAGCTCCTACAATGAGCAGTTCTTC.

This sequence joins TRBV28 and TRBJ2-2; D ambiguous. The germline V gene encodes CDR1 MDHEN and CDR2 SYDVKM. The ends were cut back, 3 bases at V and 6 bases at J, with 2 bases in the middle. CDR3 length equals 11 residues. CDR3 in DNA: TGTGCCAGCAGTTTTTCCGGGGAGCTGTTTTTT. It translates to CASSFSGELFF.

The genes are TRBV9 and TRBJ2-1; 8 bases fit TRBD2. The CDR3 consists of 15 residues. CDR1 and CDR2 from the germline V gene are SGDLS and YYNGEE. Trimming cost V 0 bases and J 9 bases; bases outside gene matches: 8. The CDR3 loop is CASSVAGGASGEQFF. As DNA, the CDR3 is TGTGCCAGCAGCGTAGCCGGGGGGGCCAGCGGTGAGCAGTTCTTC.

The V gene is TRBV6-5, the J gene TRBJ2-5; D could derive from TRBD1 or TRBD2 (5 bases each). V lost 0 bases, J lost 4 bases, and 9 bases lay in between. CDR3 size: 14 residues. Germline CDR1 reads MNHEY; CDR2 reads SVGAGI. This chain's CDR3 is CASSYSSGRETQYF. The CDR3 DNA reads TGTGCCAGCAGTTACTCGTCAGGGAGAGAGACCCAGTACTTC.

The CDR3 protein is CASNNQPQHF. CDR3 nucleotides: TGTGCCAGCAACAACCAGCCCCAGCATTTT. The rearrangement links TRBV6-5 to TRBJ1-5, with D unresolved. The CDR3 has 10 residues. V lost 7 bases, J lost 7 bases, and 5 bases lay in between. Germline V gene lookup returns CDR1 MNHEY and CDR2 SVGAGI.

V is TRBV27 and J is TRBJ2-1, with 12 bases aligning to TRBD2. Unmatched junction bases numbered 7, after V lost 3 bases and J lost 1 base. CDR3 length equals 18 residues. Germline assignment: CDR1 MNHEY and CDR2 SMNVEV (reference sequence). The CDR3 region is CASSFRLAGAGSYNEQFF. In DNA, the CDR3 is TGTGCCAGCAGTTTCAGACTAGCGGGAGCTGGGTCCTACAATGAGCAGTTCTTC.

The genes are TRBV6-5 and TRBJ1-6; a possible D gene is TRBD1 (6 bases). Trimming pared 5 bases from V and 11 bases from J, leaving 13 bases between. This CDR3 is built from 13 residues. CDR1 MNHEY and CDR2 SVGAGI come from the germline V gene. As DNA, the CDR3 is TGTGCCAGCAGTCGGGACACGTTGCCACCCCTCCACTTT. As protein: CASSRDTLPPLHF.

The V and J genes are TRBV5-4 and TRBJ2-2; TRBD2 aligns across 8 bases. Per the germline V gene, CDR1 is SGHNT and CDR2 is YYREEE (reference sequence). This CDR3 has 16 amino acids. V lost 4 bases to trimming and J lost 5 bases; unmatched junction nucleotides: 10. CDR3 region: CASSPGGGIGTGELFF. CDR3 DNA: TGTGCCAGCAGCCCGGGCGGGGGGATAGGGACCGGGGAGCTGTTTTTT.

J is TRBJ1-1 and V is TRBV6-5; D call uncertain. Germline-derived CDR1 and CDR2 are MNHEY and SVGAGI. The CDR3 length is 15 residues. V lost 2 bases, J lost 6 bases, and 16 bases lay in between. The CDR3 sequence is CASSYPPAGRPEAFF. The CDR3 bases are TGTGCCAGCAGTTACCCCCCGGCAGGTCGCCCTGAAGCTTTCTTT.

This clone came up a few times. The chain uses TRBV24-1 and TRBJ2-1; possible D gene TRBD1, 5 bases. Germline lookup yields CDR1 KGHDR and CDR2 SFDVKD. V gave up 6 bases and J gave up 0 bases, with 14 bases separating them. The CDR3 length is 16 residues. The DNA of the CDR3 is TGTGCCACCAGTTCAAATCAGGGAAGCTCCTACAATGAGCAGTTCTTC. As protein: CATSSNQGSSYNEQFF.

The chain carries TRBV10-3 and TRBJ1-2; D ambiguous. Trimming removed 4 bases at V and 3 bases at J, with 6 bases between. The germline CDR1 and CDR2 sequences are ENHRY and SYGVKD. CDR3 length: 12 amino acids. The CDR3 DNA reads TGTGCCATCAGTGGGACTGACTATGGCTACACCTTC. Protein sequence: CAISGTDYGYTF.

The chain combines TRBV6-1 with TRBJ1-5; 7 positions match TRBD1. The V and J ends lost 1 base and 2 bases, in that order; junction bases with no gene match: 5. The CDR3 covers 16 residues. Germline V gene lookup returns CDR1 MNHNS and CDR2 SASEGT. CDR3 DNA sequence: TGTGCCAGCAGTGAAGTGGCAGGGACAGGCAATCAGCCCCAGCATTTT. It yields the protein CASSEVAGTGNQPQHF.

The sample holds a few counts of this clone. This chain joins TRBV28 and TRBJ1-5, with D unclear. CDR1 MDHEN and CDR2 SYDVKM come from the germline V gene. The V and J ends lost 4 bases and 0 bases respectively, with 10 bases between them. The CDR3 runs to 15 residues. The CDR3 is CASSYGILSNQPQHF. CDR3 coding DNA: TGTGCCAGCAGTTACGGTATCCTTAGCAATCAGCCCCAGCATTTT.

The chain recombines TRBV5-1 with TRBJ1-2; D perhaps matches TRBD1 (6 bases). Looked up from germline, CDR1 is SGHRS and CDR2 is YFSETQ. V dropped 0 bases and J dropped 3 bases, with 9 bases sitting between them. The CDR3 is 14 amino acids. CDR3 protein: CASSLGWTDYGYTF. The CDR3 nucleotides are TGCGCCAGCAGCTTGGGCTGGACAGACTATGGCTACACCTTC.

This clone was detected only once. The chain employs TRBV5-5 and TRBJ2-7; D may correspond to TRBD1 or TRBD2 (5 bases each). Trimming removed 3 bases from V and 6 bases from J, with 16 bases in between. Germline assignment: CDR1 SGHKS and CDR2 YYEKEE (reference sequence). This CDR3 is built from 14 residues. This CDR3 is CASSSAGTFGEQYF. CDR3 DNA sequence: TGTGCCAGCAGCTCCGCCGGGACCTTCGGCGAGCAGTACTTC.

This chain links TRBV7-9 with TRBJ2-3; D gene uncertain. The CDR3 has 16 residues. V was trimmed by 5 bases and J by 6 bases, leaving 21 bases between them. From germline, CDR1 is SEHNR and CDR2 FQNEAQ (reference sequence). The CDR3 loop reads CASSPGGLVSGDTQYF. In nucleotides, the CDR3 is TGTGCCAGCAGCCCCGGCGGATTGGTATCCGGTGATACGCAGTATTTT.

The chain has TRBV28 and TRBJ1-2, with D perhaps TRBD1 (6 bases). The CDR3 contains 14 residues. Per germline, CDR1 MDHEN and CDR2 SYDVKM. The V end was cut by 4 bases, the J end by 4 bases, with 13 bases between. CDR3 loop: CASSSAGALYGYTF. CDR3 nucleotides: TGTGCCAGCAGTTCGGCAGGGGCCCTCTATGGCTACACCTTC.

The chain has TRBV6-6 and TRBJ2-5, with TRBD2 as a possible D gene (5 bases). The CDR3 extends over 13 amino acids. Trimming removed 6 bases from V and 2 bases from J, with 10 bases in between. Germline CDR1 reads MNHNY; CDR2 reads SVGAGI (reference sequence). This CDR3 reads CASRLPGQETQYF. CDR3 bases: TGTGCCAGCAGACTCCCGGGGCAAGAGACCCAGTACTTC.

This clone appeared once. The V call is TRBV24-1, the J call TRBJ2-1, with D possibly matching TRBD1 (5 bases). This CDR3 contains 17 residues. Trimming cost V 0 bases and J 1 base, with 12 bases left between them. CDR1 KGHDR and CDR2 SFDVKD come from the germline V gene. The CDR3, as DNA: TGTGCCACCAGTGATTTGCCGCAGGGATCATCCTACAATGAGCAGTTCTTC. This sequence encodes CATSDLPQGSSYNEQFF.

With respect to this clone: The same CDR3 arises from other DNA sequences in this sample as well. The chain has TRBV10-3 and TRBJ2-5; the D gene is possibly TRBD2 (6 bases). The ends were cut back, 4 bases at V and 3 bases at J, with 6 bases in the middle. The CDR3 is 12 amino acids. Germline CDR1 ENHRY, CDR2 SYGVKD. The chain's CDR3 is CAISAGEETQYF. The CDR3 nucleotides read TGTGCCATCAGTGCGGGGGAAGAGACCCAGTACTTC.

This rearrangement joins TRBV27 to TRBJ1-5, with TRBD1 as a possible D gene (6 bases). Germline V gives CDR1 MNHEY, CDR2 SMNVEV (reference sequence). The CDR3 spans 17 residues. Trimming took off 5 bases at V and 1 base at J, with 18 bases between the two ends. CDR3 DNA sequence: TGTGCCAGCAGTCCCGGGCTACAGGGTTTAAGCAATCAGCCCCAGCATTTT. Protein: CASSPGLQGLSNQPQHF.

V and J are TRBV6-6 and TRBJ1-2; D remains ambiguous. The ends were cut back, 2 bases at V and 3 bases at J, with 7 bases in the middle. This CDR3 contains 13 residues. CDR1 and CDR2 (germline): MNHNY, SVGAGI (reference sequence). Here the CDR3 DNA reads TGTGCCAGCAGTTACGGGAGTCACTATGGCTACACCTTC. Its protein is CASSYGSHYGYTF.

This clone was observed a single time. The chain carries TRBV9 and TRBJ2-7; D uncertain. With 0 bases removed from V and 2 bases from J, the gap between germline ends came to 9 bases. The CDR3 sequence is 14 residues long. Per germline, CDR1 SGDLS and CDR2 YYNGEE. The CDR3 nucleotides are TGTGCCAGCAGCGTAGGATCAGGCACCTACGAGCAGTACTTC. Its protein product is CASSVGSGTYEQYF.

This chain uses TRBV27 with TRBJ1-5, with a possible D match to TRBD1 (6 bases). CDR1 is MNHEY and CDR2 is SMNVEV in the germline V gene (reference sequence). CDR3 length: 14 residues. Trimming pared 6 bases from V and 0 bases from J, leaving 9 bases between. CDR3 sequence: CASRQGFSNQPQHF. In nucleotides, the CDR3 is TGTGCCAGCAGACAGGGCTTTAGCAATCAGCCCCAGCATTTT.

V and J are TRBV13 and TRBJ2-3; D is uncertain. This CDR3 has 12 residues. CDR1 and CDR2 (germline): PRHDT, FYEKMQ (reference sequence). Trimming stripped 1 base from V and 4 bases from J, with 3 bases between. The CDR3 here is CASSLVSDTQYF. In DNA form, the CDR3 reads TGTGCCAGCAGCTTAGTCTCAGATACGCAGTATTTT.

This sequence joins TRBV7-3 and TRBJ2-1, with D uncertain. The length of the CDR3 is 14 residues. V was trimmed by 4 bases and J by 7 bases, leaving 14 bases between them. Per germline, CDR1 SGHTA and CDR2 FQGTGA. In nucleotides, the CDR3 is TGTGCCAGCAGCTCCCCGGGTCTAGGAAATGAGCAGTTCTTC. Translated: CASSSPGLGNEQFF.

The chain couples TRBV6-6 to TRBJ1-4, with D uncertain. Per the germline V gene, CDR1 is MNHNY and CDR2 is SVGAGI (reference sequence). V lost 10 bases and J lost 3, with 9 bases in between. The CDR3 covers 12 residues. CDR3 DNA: TGTGCCATTCGGACCCCTAATGAAAAACTGTTTTTT. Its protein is CAIRTPNEKLFF.

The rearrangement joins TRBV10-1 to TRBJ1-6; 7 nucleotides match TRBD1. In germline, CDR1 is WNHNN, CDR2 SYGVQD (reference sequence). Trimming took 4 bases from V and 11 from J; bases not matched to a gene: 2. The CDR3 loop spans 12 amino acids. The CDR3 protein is CASSATGAPLHF. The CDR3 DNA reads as TGCGCCAGCAGTGCCACAGGGGCACCCCTCCACTTT.